This record covers a single T cell receptor (beta chain). Its antigen target is currently unknown. Base qualities were left out, and no much larger clone turns up one base away. The CDR3 goes from the cysteine to the phenylalanine over 14 residues. Just the 42-base CDR3 DNA is kept, in frame starting at base 1. In the germline V gene, CDR1 corresponds to SGHRS and CDR2 to YFSETQ. Trimmed from V: 4 bases; trimmed from J: 5 bases; junction bases lacking a gene match: 5. Whole blood was collected in K2EDTA tubes by collaborating institutions according to the institutions' own protocols. For TCRbeta analysis, collaborators shipped samples in one of three forms: frozen whole blood, isolated PBMCs, or DNA extracted from either of those sample types. These data originate in a study of blood T cell repertoires in COVID-19 (TCRdb year 2020). Study-wide context: Samples from collaborators originated in the United States, Italy and Spain and spanned both the acute and convalescent phases of COVID-19. The prospective study material was composed of cDNA or gDNA derived from T cells, B-cell-depleted T cells, or PBMCs. The dataset comprised deeply sampled blood TCRbeta repertoires from subjects exposed to, actively infected with, or recovered from COVID-19. The repertoires were made available in a free public database intended to serve as a resource for research on the immune response to SARS-CoV-2. The samples were drawn from the first 160 participants of the ongoing ImmuneRACE study and from about 1,200 subjects provided by 6 global collaborators. Nearly every sample came with metadata listing a de-identified subject ID, COVID-19 status, age in years and sex. Where available, HLA class I and class II types were taken from metadata supplied by the sample provider and were not determined by assay-based typing. Findings and caveats that apply to the study as a whole: How much clinical and demographic metadata was included differed by source and by participant, and the metadata was provided uncurated.

The immunoSEQ Assay, a bias-controlled multiplex PCR, was used to amplify TCRbeta CDR3 regions from genomic DNA. In the source study's methods: The number of nucleated cells in each sample was estimated from the amplification of reference gene primers within the assay. To quantify the absolute abundance of each unique TCRbeta CDR3 rearrangement, sequence reads were collapsed and filtered. For each sample, productive Simpson clonality was calculated as the square root of Simpson's diversity index over productive rearrangements. In its TCRdb copy, this immuneACCESS table keeps in-frame sequences only and misses some clones. Where compared with another copy, unresolved V genes explain less than half of these, and the others have no known cause. V, J and clone size are those of that table, while D and trimming were read from the DNA. The sample yields 200,000 to 250,000 clones; approximately 81% were counted once. The ten largest account for about 0.91% of the sample.

The clonotype originates from a man aged 35 to 55 with acute or convalescent COVID-19. Sequenced: peripheral blood. Recombination connected TRBV5-1 to TRBJ2-7; 11 central bases correspond to TRBD1. The DNA is as follows: TGCGCCAGCAGCGAGGACAGGGGGCCCCACGAGCAGTACTTC. This codes for CASSEDRGPHEQYF.